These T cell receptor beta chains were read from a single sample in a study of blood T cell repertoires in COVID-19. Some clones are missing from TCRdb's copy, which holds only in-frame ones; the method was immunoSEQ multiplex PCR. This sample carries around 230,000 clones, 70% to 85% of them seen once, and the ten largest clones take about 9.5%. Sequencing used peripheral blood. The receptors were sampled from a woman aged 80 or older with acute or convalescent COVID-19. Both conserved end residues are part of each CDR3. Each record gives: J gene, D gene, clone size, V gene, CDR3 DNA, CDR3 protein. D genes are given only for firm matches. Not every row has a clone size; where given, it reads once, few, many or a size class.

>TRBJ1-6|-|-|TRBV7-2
TGTGCCAGCACCCAAAGAACAGGGCTGGGTTCACCCCTCCACTTT
CASTQRTGLGSPLHF
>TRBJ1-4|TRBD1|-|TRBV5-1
TGCGCCAGCAGCCACGACAGGGGGAGTGAAAAACTGTTTTTT
CASSHDRGSEKLFF
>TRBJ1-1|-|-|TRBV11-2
TGTGCCAGCAATAAGGAGGGGAGGGCGGGCACTGAAGCTTTCTTT
CASNKEGRAGTEAFF
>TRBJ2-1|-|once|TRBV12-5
TGTGCTAGTGGTTTGGTGGCAGGGAAGGATAGTGAGCAGTTCTTC
CASGLVAGKDSEQFF
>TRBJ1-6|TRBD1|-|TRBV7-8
TGTGCCAGCAGCCTCGACAGGGTCGGTAATTCACCCCTCCACTTT
CASSLDRVGNSPLHF
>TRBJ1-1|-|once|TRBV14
TGTGCCAGCAGCCCGCAGGTTTTGAACACTGAAGCTTTCTTT
CASSPQVLNTEAFF
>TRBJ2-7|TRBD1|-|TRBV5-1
TGCGCCAGCAGCCCAACCGGGACAGGGATCGCCTACGAGCAGTACTTC
CASSPTGTGIAYEQYF
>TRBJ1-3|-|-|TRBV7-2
TGTGCCAGCAGACCCTCGGGAGGAAACACCATATATTTT
CASRPSGGNTIYF
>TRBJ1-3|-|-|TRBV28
TGTGCCAGCAGCAAGGACAGCGTCTCTGGAAACACCATATATTTT
CASSKDSVSGNTIYF
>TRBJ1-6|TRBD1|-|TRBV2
TGTGCCAGCAGCCCCTCAGGGTCAGGGGGCTATAATTCACCCCTCCACTTT
CASSPSGSGGYNSPLHF
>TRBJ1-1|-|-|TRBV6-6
TGTGCCAGCACCAAACAGGTGGGGGGATCGTATACTGAAGCTTTCTTT
CASTKQVGGSYTEAFF
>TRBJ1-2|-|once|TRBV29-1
TGCAGCGTTGGGGACACCTCCTACACCTTC
CSVGDTSYTF
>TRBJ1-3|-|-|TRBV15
TGTGCCACCAGCATCCTTGTGGGAAACACCATATATTTT
CATSILVGNTIYF
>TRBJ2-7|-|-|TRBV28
TGTGCCAGCAGCTCGTCGGACAGAGTCCCTAACTACGAGCAGTACTTC
CASSSSDRVPNYEQYF
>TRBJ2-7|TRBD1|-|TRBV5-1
TGCGCCAGCAGCGGACAGGGTATCCACGAGCAGTACTTC
CASSGQGIHEQYF
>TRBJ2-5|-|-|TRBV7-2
TGTGCCAGCAGCTCAGGGAATCTCAGGGAGACCCAGTACTTC
CASSSGNLRETQYF
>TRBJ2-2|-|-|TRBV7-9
TGTGCCAGCAGCACCGACAGAAACACCGGGGAGCTGTTTTTT
CASSTDRNTGELFF
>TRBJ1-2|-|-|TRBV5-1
TGCGCCAGCAGCTTGGGGGCCGAAGTCTATGGCTACACCTTC
CASSLGAEVYGYTF
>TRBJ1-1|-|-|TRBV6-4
TGTGCCAATACAACAGAATCGAACACTGAAGCTTTCTTT
CANTTESNTEAFF
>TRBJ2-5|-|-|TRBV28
TGTGCCACCTCAGACAGTCAAGAGACCCAGTACTTC
CATSDSQETQYF
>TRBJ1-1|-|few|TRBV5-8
TGTGCCAGCAGCTTGGGCGGGGGCTACACTGAAGCTTTCTTT
CASSLGGGYTEAFF
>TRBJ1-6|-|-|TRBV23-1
TGCGCCAGCAGTCACCAGGGGACGAGGGGTACTAATTCCATGGCGTATAATTCACCCCTCCACTTT
CASSHQGTRGTNSMAYNSPLHF
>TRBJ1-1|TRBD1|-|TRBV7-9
TGTGCCAGCAGCGTGGACAGGGTCACTGAAGCTTTCTTT
CASSVDRVTEAFF
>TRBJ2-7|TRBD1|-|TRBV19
TGTGCCAGTAGACAGGGGGCCACCTACGAGCAGTACTTC
CASRQGATYEQYF
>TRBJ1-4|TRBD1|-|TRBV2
TGTGCCAGCACAGGGGGTTGGACCACCACTAATGAAAAACTGTTTTTT
CASTGGWTTTNEKLFF
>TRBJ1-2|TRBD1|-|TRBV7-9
TGTGCCAGCAGCTTAGACCCGGGACAGGGGTCTCGGGGTGGCTACACCTTC
CASSLDPGQGSRGGYTF
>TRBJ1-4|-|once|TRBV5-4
TGTGCCAGCAGTTCCGGACAAAAGGGGGCTAATGAAAAACTGTTTTTT
CASSSGQKGANEKLFF
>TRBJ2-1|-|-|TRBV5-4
TGTGCCAGCAGCTTGGAAGCGAGCCCCTACAATGAGCAGTTCTTC
CASSLEASPYNEQFF
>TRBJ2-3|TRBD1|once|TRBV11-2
TGTGCCAGCAGCTTAGCGGGACAGGTGGCAGATACGCAGTATTTT
CASSLAGQVADTQYF
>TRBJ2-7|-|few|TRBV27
TGTGCCAGCAAATCCTTCCAGCAGGGCTACGAGCAGTACTTC
CASKSFQQGYEQYF
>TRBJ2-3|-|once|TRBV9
TGTGCCAGCAGCCCCGGGAGAGGGTTATCAGATACGCAGTATTTT
CASSPGRGLSDTQYF
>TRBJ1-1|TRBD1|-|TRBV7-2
TGTGCCAGCAGCCCGAGGGGGCAGTGGGGAACTGAAGCTTTCTTT
CASSPRGQWGTEAFF
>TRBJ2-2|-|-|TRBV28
TGTGCCAGCCAGGCCCACACCGGGGAGCTGTTTTTT
CASQAHTGELFF
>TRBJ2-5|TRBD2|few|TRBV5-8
TGTGCCAGCAGCCTCCCGGGACTAGCGGGGGCCCTACCCCAGTACTTC
CASSLPGLAGALPQYF
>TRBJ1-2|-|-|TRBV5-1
TGCGCCAGCAGCTCCACGGGGATCCAGTTGAGCACCTTC
CASSSTGIQLSTF
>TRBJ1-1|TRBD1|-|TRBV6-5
TGTGCCAGCAGCCAACAGGGGCTGAACACTGAAGCTTTCTTT
CASSQQGLNTEAFF
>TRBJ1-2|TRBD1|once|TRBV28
TGTGCCGCCCGGTCGGGGACAGGGGGCGCGGGTGGCTACACCTTC
CAARSGTGGAGGYTF
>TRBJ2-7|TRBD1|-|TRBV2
TGTGCCAGCAGAGCCGGACAGGGCCCGTCCTTC
CASRAGQGPSF
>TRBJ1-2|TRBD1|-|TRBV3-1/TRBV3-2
TGTGCCAGCAGCCGCCGGGACAGCGCTAACTATGGCTACACCTTC
CASSRRDSANYGYTF
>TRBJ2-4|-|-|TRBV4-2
TGTGCCAGCAGCCAAGGTCGGGTAAACATTCAGTACTTC
CASSQGRVNIQYF
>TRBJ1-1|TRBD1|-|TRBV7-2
TGTGCCAGCAGCTTAGCGTCGGGAGGGGGCCGGGCGACTGAAGCTTTCTTT
CASSLASGGGRATEAFF
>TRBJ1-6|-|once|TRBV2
TGTGCCAGCAGGTCAGCGAGTTCCTATAATTCACCCCTCCACTTT
CASRSASSYNSPLHF
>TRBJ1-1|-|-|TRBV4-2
TGTGCCAGCAGCCGGGCAGGGTCGAACACTGAAGCTTTCTTT
CASSRAGSNTEAFF
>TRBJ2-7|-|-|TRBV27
TGTGCCAGCAGTAACGGTTACGAGCAGTACTTC
CASSNGYEQYF
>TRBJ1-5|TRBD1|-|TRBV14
TGTGCCAGCAGCCCAGGGGACAGGAGGGATCAGCCCCAGCATTTT
CASSPGDRRDQPQHF
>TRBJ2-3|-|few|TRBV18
TGTGCCAGCTCACCCGGGCGGCGGGGTGGAGATACGCAGTATTTT
CASSPGRRGGDTQYF
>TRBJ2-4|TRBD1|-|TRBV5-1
TGCGCCAGCAGCAGGGGACAGGGGGCGGCCAAAAACATTCAGTACTTC
CASSRGQGAAKNIQYF
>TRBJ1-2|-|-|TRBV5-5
TGTGCCAGCAGCCCCTCTGCCGGGGTTTCTGGCTACACCTTC
CASSPSAGVSGYTF
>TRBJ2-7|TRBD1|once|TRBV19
TGTGCCAGTAGTGTCGGGACAGGGGGCAACTACGAGCAGTACTTC
CASSVGTGGNYEQYF
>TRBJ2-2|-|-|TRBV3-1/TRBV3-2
TGTGCCAGCAGCCAATGGGCGACCGGGGAGCTGTTTTTT
CASSQWATGELFF
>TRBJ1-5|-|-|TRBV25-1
TGTGCCAGCAGTGAATCGGGAATACAAGGAGTCCAGCCCCAGCATTTT
CASSESGIQGVQPQHF
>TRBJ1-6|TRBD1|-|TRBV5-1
TGCGCCAGCAGCTCCACAGGGGACAATTCACCCCTCCACTTT
CASSSTGDNSPLHF
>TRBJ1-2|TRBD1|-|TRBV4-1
TGCGCCAGCAGCCAAGTGGGACAGCACTATGGCTACACCTTC
CASSQVGQHYGYTF
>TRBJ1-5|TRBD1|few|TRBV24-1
TGTGCCACGGGGGGTCGCGGAGGGGGCGGCAATCAGCCCCAGCATTTT
CATGGRGGGGNQPQHF